This T cell receptor (beta chain) was profiled in a study of identical twins. MiXCR, run by TCRdb on the 5' RACE reads, gives a single entry per CDR3 protein. The sample contains about 700,000 distinct CDR3 sequences, roughly 6.2% of which appear only once. Germline CDR1 reads LNHNV; CDR2 reads YYDKDF (reference sequence). The CDR3 totals 16 residues. Trimming took off 0 bases at V and 3 bases at J, with 12 bases between the two ends. Donors uniformly comprised healthy Caucasians. The sample holds many counts of this clonotype. What it recognizes is unknown. General observations from the study: Where beta out-of-frame sequences were concerned, excess twin sharing was weaker. Zero-insertion analyses could be partly confounded by invariant MAIT and iNKT cells. Fewer insertions were carried by abundant cord blood beta clonotypes, but none was seen in memory repertoires.

The receptor was isolated from a man in his late teens or twenties in good health. Specimen: naive T cells sorted from blood. The chain employs TRBV15 and TRBJ2-1, with D perhaps TRBD1 or TRBD2 (6 bases each). Here the CDR3 reads CATSRDLGGIYNEQFF. CDR3 sequence (DNA): TGTGCCACCAGCAGAGATCTGGGGGGCATCTACAATGAGCAGTTCTTC.